Sequencing of this TCR beta chain was carried out in a study of T cells in Graves' hyperthyroidism and ophthalmopathy. Patients showing uncontrolled infection, other autoimmune disease, pregnancy or lactation were ineligible. V shed 7 bases and J 9 bases; nucleotides not matched to a gene: 14. CDR1 is SQVTM and CDR2 is ANQGSEA in the germline V gene. The CDR3 has 15 amino acids. RNA transcripts gave rise to amplified TCR beta CDR3 regions. The study used the HTBI primer set for a first-round RT-PCR of the TCR CDR3. TCRdb re-derived calls from the multiplex PCR reads in MiXCR, one entry per CDR3 protein. The sample consists of over 500,000 distinct CDR3 sequences, 12% to 15% of them appearing once. The table lists this clonotype with many counts.

The chain uses TRBV29-1 and TRBJ2-1; 11 bases align to TRBD1. Material: blood. The source of this sequence is a woman aged 40 to 55 with Graves' hyperthyroidism. The CDR3 spells CSGGASGQGASEQFF. Here the CDR3 DNA reads TGCAGCGGGGGGGCCTCCGGACAGGGGGCAAGTGAGCAGTTCTTC.